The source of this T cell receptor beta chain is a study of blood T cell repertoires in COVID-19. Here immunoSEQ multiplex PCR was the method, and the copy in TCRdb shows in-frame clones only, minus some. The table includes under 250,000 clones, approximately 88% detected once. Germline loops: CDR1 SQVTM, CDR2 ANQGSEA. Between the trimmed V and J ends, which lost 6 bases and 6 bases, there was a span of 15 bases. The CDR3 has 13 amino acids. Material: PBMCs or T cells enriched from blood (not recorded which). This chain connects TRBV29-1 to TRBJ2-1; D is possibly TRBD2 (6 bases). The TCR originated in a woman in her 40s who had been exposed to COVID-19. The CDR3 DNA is TGCAGCGTCAATAGCGGTCGGGTCAATGAGCAGTTCTTC. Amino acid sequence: CSVNSGRVNEQFF.